This T cell receptor (beta chain) was sequenced during a study of T-cell reconstitution after alpha-beta-depleted transplantation in children (dated by TCRdb to 2016 to 2017). At the level of the whole study: Using TCR repertoire profiling, the study followed T-cell immune reconstitution in a quantitative way in children after TCRalphabeta/CD19-depleted allogeneic hematopoietic cell transplantation.

Broader findings and caveats from the paper: Hyperexpanded clone frequencies declined over subsequent months; after one year, T-cell counts and TCRbeta diversity were mostly attributed to newly produced T cells. About two months after transplant, the apparently early recovery of alphabetaT-cell counts reportedly depended on just several hundred clones that had expanded rapidly and came from non-depleted graft cells. The high TCRbeta diversity at day 60 in some patients was ascribed to recipient T cells and intrathymic progenitors that had survived conditioning.

From the germline V gene (reference sequence), CDR1 is SGHNT and CDR2 is YYREEE. The CDR3 covers 16 residues, taking in both the cysteine and the phenylalanine. The retained sequence is limited to the CDR3, 48 bases, with the frame set at the first base. For this chain, trimming is 1 base at the V end and 5 bases at the J end, and the number of junction bases without a gene match is 9. Preparation of the library involved PCR. TCRdb names Illumina HiSeq 2500 as the instrument used. To normalize quantification of the TCRbeta repertoire, the TCR libraries were built with molecular barcoding that relied on unique molecular identifiers. TCRdb itself trimmed the public reads at Q25 with fastp, ran MiXCR and retained productive beta chains. Under each unique CDR3 protein, matching rows form one entry showing the most common genes and DNA. The sample records around 250,000 distinct CDR3 sequences, roughly 24% of which are singletons. The biggest ten clones account for about 2.6% of the sample.

The sample's treatment or condition label is to be understood as: allogeneic hematopoietic cell transplantation with graft depleted of TCRalphabeta T cells and CD19 B cells. The children who served as transplant recipients had been given grafts of TCRalphabeta/CD19-depleted allogeneic hematopoietic cells. This clonotype has at least ten counts. There is no known antigen for this receptor. Base qualities are not at hand, and no much larger clone is one base apart. The source was PBMCs, collected before TCRalphabeta/CD19-depleted stem cell transplant. This clonotype was obtained from a girl aged 2-15 years with Fanconi anemia, due to receive a stem cell transplant. Recombination linked TRBV5-4 to TRBJ2-5; 9 junctional bases match TRBD2. The CDR3 region reads CASSLRVSGSSETQYF. The sequenced DNA is TGTGCCAGCAGCTTGAGGGTTAGCGGGAGTAGTGAGACCCAGTACTTC.